Presented here are 2 T cell receptor beta chains from one specimen sequenced in a study of T cell responses to AZD1222 COVID-19 vaccine. Profiling relied on immunoSEQ multiplex PCR, and the TCRdb table lists in-frame clones only, not all of them. The data show about 67,000 clones, around 80% seen once. Sequencing was performed on peripheral blood, taken on day 0 of AZD1222 vaccination. Receptor source: an adult in good health.

This chain links TRBV18 with TRBJ1-1, with D perhaps TRBD1 (5 bases). The CDR3 has 13 residues. CDR1 and CDR2 (germline): KGHSH, LQKENI. The germline V and J ends were trimmed by 1 base and 4 bases, with 7 bases remaining between them. The CDR3 DNA sequence: TGTGCCAGCTCACCACTCGGGGGCACTGAAGCTTTCTTT. Translation: CASSPLGGTEAFF.

CDR3 coding DNA: TGTGCCAGCAGCAGGACAGGGGGCCGAACCGGGGAGCTGTTTTTT. It translates to CASSRTGGRTGELFF. V usage is TRBV5-8 and J usage is TRBJ2-2, with 11 bases that match TRBD1. Germline V CDR1 and CDR2: SGHTS, YDEGEE. This CDR3 region has 15 residues. Losses at the gene ends were 4 bases for V and 5 bases for J; bases not matched to a gene: 4.